Listed here are 9 T cell receptor beta chains from one sample, sequenced in a study of OX40 agonist ivuxolimab in advanced cancers. Some clones are missing from TCRdb's copy, which holds only in-frame ones; the method was immunoSEQ multiplex PCR. The sample lists about 55,000 clones, roughly 80% occurring once. The sequencing used CD4+ or CD8+ T cells sorted from blood, collected in a trial of the OX40 agonist ivuxolimab. These receptor sequences come from an adult with an advanced solid tumor such as melanoma, head and neck, liver or kidney cancer.

The chain joins TRBV2 to TRBJ1-1, with D hard to call. V shed 4 bases and J shed 1 base, with 4 bases lying between them. There are 12 residues in the CDR3. Germline V gives CDR1 SNHLY, CDR2 FYNNEI. DNA for the CDR3: TGTGCCAGCAGTGGAGGGAACACTGAAGCTTTCTTT. It yields the protein CASSGGNTEAFF.

This clone has a handful of counts. This chain links TRBV5-1 with TRBJ2-3; D tentatively fits TRBD1 or TRBD2 (7 bases each). The V and J ends lost 7 bases and 6 bases respectively, with 18 bases between them. Germline assignment: CDR1 SGHRS and CDR2 YFSETQ. The CDR3 loop spans 14 amino acids. CDR3 loop: CASCPGGVVDTQYF. CDR3 DNA sequence: TGCGCCAGCTGCCCAGGGGGGGTCGTGGATACGCAGTATTTT.

The chain combines TRBV5-1 with TRBJ2-7, with 11 bases matching TRBD2. The V and J ends lost 6 bases and 4 bases, in that order; junction bases with no gene match: 12. Germline V gene data show CDR1 as SGHRS and CDR2 as YFSETQ. The CDR3 extends over 16 amino acids. The CDR3 coding sequence is TGCGCCAGCACCCCTAAGCCTAGCGGGGGGCTGTACGAGCAGTACTTC. It codes for CASTPKPSGGLYEQYF. Drawing the rest from reference TRBV5-1 and TRBJ2-7, the complete variable domain is KAGVTQTPRYLIKTRGQQVTLSCSPISGHRSVSWYQQTPGQGLQFLFEYFSETQRNKGNFPGRFSGRQFSNSRSEMNVSTLELGDSALYLCASTPKPSGGLYEQYFGPGTRLTVT.

This clone showed up just a few times. The rearrangement uses TRBV2 and TRBJ1-3; D is unresolved. CDR3 size: 14 residues. V dropped 2 bases and J dropped 3 bases, with 8 bases sitting between them. Germline CDR1 and CDR2: SNHLY and FYNNEI. CDR3 sequence reads: CASSERGYGNTIYF. The DNA for the CDR3 is TGTGCCAGCAGTGAACGAGGATATGGAAACACCATATATTTT.

The V and J genes are TRBV7-9 and TRBJ1-2; D is unclear. Trimming removed 1 base at V and 6 bases at J, with 12 bases between. Germline lookup yields CDR1 SEHNR and CDR2 FQNEAQ (reference sequence). The CDR3 spans 14 residues. CDR3 amino acids: CASSLGWRGNGYTF. The CDR3, as DNA: TGTGCCAGCAGCTTAGGTTGGAGAGGGAATGGCTACACCTTC. Full variable domain (rest looked up from reference TRBV7-9 and TRBJ1-2): DTGVSQNPRHKITKRGQNVTFRCDPISEHNRLYWYRQTLGQGPEFLTYFQNEAQLEKSRLLSDRFSAERPKGSFSTLEIQRTEQGDSAMYLCASSLGWRGNGYTFGSGTRLTVV.

J is TRBJ1-2 and V is TRBV30; TRBD1 agrees at 8 bases. The CDR3 spans 13 residues. V shed 5 bases and J 2 bases; nucleotides not matched to a gene: 4. Germline V gene lookup returns CDR1 GTSNPN and CDR2 SVGIG (reference sequence). The CDR3 DNA is TGTGCCTGGGCGGGACAGGCGAACTATGGCTACACCTTC. It codes for CAWAGQANYGYTF.

This clone was observed a single time. The same CDR3 also results from other DNA sequences found in this sample. CDR3 DNA: TGTGCCAGTAGTATACTAGGGCGGGGGGCTGGAACCGGGGAGCTGTTTTTT. Translated: CASSILGRGAGTGELFF. V gene TRBV19 combines with J gene TRBJ2-2, with TRBD2 matching over 8 bases. Germline trimming cut 2 bases from V and 5 bases from J; bases unmatched to any gene: 10. The CDR3 runs 17 residues. Germline CDR1 LNHDA, CDR2 SQIVND (reference sequence).

The genes are TRBV10-1 and TRBJ2-7; no clear D. The CDR3 runs 12 residues. Germline CDR1 WNHNN, CDR2 SYGVQD (reference sequence). V was cut by 6 bases and J by 0 bases, with 6 bases left in between. CDR3 nucleotide sequence: TGCGCCAGCAGCGCCAGCTCCTACGAGCAGTACTTC. Translating it yields CASSASSYEQYF.

A word on this clone: The junction departs from germline at one end; a sequencing error may be responsible. Other DNA sequences in this sample translate to the same CDR3. The J gene is TRBJ2-3, the V gene TRBV6-5; D unresolved. The germline CDR1 and CDR2 sequences are MNHEY and SVGAGI. This CDR3 is built from 14 residues. The CDR3 bases are TGTGCCAGCAGTTACTCAGACTTTACAGATACGCAGTACTTT. Protein: CASSYSDFTDTQYF.